These 32 T cell receptor beta chains were sequenced from one sample in a study of Ad26.COV2.S vaccination and SARS-CoV-2 variants. Documented treatment: roughly 20 received Ad26.COV2.S at low or high dose, single or two shots; roughly five received placebo; per-sample allocation not given. Sampling took place 63 days after the first vaccine or placebo injection. Measured with immunoSEQ multiplex PCR; TCRdb has only the in-frame clones, and not every one. This sample has some 390,000 clones, with 70% to 90% found just once. This sample comprised peripheral blood, obtained in a trial of Ad26.COV2.S vaccine versus placebo. All receptors come from a person between 18 and 60 years old who received the Ad26.COV2.S COVID-19 vaccine or a placebo.

The chain is built from TRBV30 and TRBJ2-3; the D gene could be TRBD1 or TRBD2 (6 bases each). The CDR3 runs 13 residues. The germline V and J ends were trimmed by 5 bases and 7 bases, with 16 bases remaining between them. CDR1 and CDR2 (germline): GTSNPN, SVGIG (reference sequence). CDR3 nucleotide sequence: TGTGCCTGGTCGGGGGCGAATTTGAATACGCAGTATTTT. This encodes CAWSGANLNTQYF.

The rearrangement uses TRBV6-2 or TRBV6-3 and TRBJ2-7; 7 nucleotides agree with TRBD2. This CDR3 has 15 amino acids. With 4 bases clipped from V and 3 bases from J, the junction kept 9 bases outside the gene matches. Germline loops: CDR1 MNHEY, CDR2 SVGEGT. This CDR3 is CASSFPRTRNYEQYF. The DNA of the CDR3 is TGTGCCAGCAGTTTTCCTCGGACTAGGAACTACGAGCAGTACTTC.

This chain joins TRBV18 and TRBJ2-3; D not resolved. Trimming left V 2 bases short and J 0 bases short, with 6 bases between. The CDR3 length is 14 residues. From germline, CDR1 is KGHSH and CDR2 LQKENI. CDR3 region: CASSPRNSTDTQYF. CDR3 nucleotides: TGTGCCAGCTCACCAAGAAACAGCACAGATACGCAGTATTTT.

This clone was seen only a few times. The chain links TRBV7-9 to TRBJ2-2, with 7 bases that match TRBD2. The CDR3 loop spans 16 amino acids. The germline V gene encodes CDR1 SEHNR and CDR2 FQNEAQ (reference sequence). V lost 2 bases, J lost 4 bases, and 7 bases stayed unmatched. The CDR3 is CASSLMVGGPTGELFF. In DNA form, the CDR3 reads TGTGCCAGCAGCTTAATGGTGGGAGGGCCCACCGGGGAGCTGTTTTTT.

This chain joins TRBV3-1 (or the pseudogene TRBV3-2) and TRBJ2-3; D is unclear. CDR3 length: 13 amino acids. Trimming stripped 4 bases from V and 4 bases from J, with 9 bases between. The germline V gene has CDR1 LGHDT and CDR2 YNNKEL (reference sequence). In nucleotides, the CDR3 is TGTGCCAGCAGCCGCGACCCTCCAGATACGCAGTATTTT. Its translation is CASSRDPPDTQYF.

The rearrangement uses TRBV9 and TRBJ2-3; a weak D match, TRBD1 (5 bases). From germline, CDR1 is SGDLS and CDR2 YYNGEE. CDR3 length: 17 amino acids. With 0 bases removed from V and 2 bases from J, the gap between germline ends came to 16 bases. CDR3 nucleotide sequence: TGTGCCAGCAGCGTAGACAGGACCCCTTTTCACACAGATACGCAGTATTTT. Translation gives CASSVDRTPFHTDTQYF.

The count of this clone is one. The chain joins TRBV4-1 to TRBJ2-1, with a weak D call TRBD2 (5 bases). Germline V gives CDR1 MGHRA, CDR2 YSYEKL. With 4 bases removed from V and 8 bases from J, the gap between germline ends came to 15 bases. This CDR3 has 14 residues. CDR3 bases: TGCGCCAGCAGCCCAGATCGGGCCGGGGATGAGCAGTTCTTC. Translated: CASSPDRAGDEQFF.

This sequence joins TRBV28 and TRBJ1-5, with no clear D. Germline CDR1 MDHEN, CDR2 SYDVKM. V shed 4 bases and J shed 3 bases, with 13 bases lying between them. The CDR3 spans 15 residues. The CDR3, as DNA: TGTGCCAGCAGTTCCCTTGGAAGGCCCAATCAGCCCCAGCATTTT. It yields the protein CASSSLGRPNQPQHF.

This chain connects TRBV13 to TRBJ2-5; D may be TRBD1 (6 bases). This CDR3 contains 15 residues. Germline values: CDR1 PRHDT, CDR2 FYEKMQ (reference sequence). V was pared by 5 bases and J by 3 bases, with 16 bases between. The DNA of the CDR3 is TGTGCCAGCAGCCCCAGGGGACACTTCAAAGAGACCCAGTACTTC. Translating it yields CASSPRGHFKETQYF.

The chain uses TRBV5-8 and TRBJ2-2; 7 bases are a match to TRBD2. Germline-derived CDR1 and CDR2 are SGHTS and YDEGEE. The V and J ends lost 0 bases and 4 bases, in that order; junction bases with no gene match: 12. The CDR3 length is 18 residues. CDR3 amino acids: CASSLEGTGGLFTGELFF. CDR3 bases: TGTGCCAGCAGCTTGGAGGGCACCGGGGGACTATTCACCGGGGAGCTGTTTTTT.

The V gene is TRBV5-4, the J gene TRBJ2-3, with D perhaps TRBD1 or TRBD2 (5 bases each). The CDR3 length is 15 residues. V dropped 0 bases and J dropped 4 bases, with 12 bases sitting between them. Germline CDR1 SGHNT, CDR2 YYREEE (reference sequence). CDR3 in amino acids: CASSLGVGTPDTQYF. CDR3 DNA: TGTGCCAGCAGCTTGGGGGTCGGGACCCCAGATACGCAGTATTTT. Full variable domain (remainder filled in from reference TRBV5-4 and TRBJ2-3): ETGVTQSPTHLIKTRGQQVTLRCSSQSGHNTVSWYQQALGQGPQFIFQYYREEENGRGNFPPRFSGLQFPNYSSELNVNALELDDSALYLCASSLGVGTPDTQYFGPGTRLTVL.

Only one count was recorded for this clone. The chain has TRBV20-1 and TRBJ2-7, with a weak D call TRBD2 (5 bases). Germline V gene data show CDR1 as DFQATT and CDR2 as SNEGSKA (reference sequence). CDR3 length equals 11 residues. As DNA, the CDR3 is TGCAGCCCACGGGACTCCTACGAGCAGTACTTC. Protein sequence: CSPRDSYEQYF.

The gene calls are TRBV4-3 and TRBJ2-5, with 7 bases identical to TRBD2. From germline, CDR1 is LGHNA and CDR2 YSLEER. J gave up 3 bases and V 1 base, and 2 bases lay outside the gene matches. The CDR3 runs 14 residues. For the CDR3, the DNA is TGCGCCAGCAGCCAAGGGCTAGCGGAAGAGACCCAGTACTTC. Its protein product is CASSQGLAEETQYF.

This clone has more than one count but fewer than ten. This rearrangement joins TRBV12-3 or TRBV12-4 to TRBJ1-6; the match to TRBD1 covers 7 bases. Unmatched junction bases numbered 6, after V lost 7 bases and J lost 9 bases. This CDR3 is 13 amino acids long. This CDR3 is CASTTGMGSPLHF. CDR3 in DNA: TGTGCCAGCACGACAGGGATGGGTTCACCCCTCCACTTT.

The V call is TRBV4-2, the J call TRBJ2-7, with 9 positions matching TRBD2. After removal of 0 bases from V and 1 base from J, the junction contained 7 bases not matched to a gene. Germline-derived CDR1 and CDR2 are LGHNA and YNFKEQ. The CDR3 runs to 17 residues. CDR3 region: CASSQETVLAGSYEQYF. CDR3 coding DNA: TGTGCCAGCAGCCAAGAGACCGTCCTAGCGGGGTCCTACGAGCAGTACTTC.

The CDR3 bases are TGTGCCAGCAGGGGGTTGGGAGGCTACACCTTC. This translates into CASRGLGGYTF. V usage is TRBV12-3 or TRBV12-4 and J usage is TRBJ1-2; the D is unclear. The CDR3 length is 11 residues. V was clipped by 6 bases and J by 8 bases, with 10 bases between them.

In this sample, this clone turned up once. This chain joins TRBV7-2 and TRBJ2-5; 7 bases are a match to TRBD1. This CDR3 has 13 residues. Germline trimming cut 3 bases from V and 5 bases from J; bases unmatched to any gene: 3. Germline CDR1 is SGHTA and CDR2 is FQGNSA. CDR3 in DNA: TGTGCCAGCAGCTTTGGACAGGAGGAGACCCAGTACTTC. It is translated as CASSFGQEETQYF.

V is TRBV9 and J is TRBJ2-3; D gene uncertain. Germline V gene lookup returns CDR1 SGDLS and CDR2 YYNGEE. This CDR3 is built from 14 residues. Trimming took 3 bases from V and 2 from J, leaving 10 bases between them. The CDR3 loop is CASSGRSHTDTQYF. For the CDR3, the DNA is TGTGCCAGCAGCGGGAGATCCCACACAGATACGCAGTATTTT.

The V call is TRBV15, the J call TRBJ2-3; no clear D. The CDR3 totals 12 residues. Germline assignment: CDR1 LNHNV and CDR2 YYDKDF (reference sequence). V dropped 9 bases and J dropped 7 bases, with 14 bases sitting between them. The chain's CDR3 is CATQQVGHTQYF. The DNA for the CDR3 is TGTGCCACGCAGCAAGTCGGGCATACGCAGTATTTT.

The chain recombines TRBV11-2 with TRBJ1-3; 10 bases are shared with TRBD1. The junction had 5 bases not matched to a gene; V was cut back by 5 bases and J by 4 bases. CDR1 is SGHAT, CDR2 FQNNGV, per germline. The CDR3 is made up of 15 amino acids. CDR3 nucleotide sequence: TGTGCCAGCAGCCCGGACAGGGGGTCAGGAAACACCATATATTTT. Translation gives CASSPDRGSGNTIYF.

The chain combines TRBV5-1 with TRBJ2-3; the match to TRBD2 covers 9 bases. In germline, CDR1 is SGHRS, CDR2 YFSETQ. V gave up 2 bases and J gave up 4 bases; unmatched junction bases: 5. The CDR3 is made up of 15 amino acids. The CDR3 DNA sequence: TGCGCCAGCAGCTTTTTAGCGGGAGTGCCAGATACGCAGTATTTT. It codes for CASSFLAGVPDTQYF.

This clone was seen more than once but under ten times. The V gene is TRBV6-2 or TRBV6-3, the J gene TRBJ2-1; TRBD1 agrees at 9 bases. The CDR3 has 12 residues. The V segment lost 5 bases and the J segment 12 bases; nucleotides outside the gene matches: 5. Per the germline V gene, CDR1 is MNHEY and CDR2 is SVGEGT. CDR3 nucleotides: TGTGCCAGCAGTCTACAGGGGGCATGGCAGTTCTTC. Translating gives CASSLQGAWQFF.

This chain joins TRBV29-1 and TRBJ1-2, with no clear D. CDR1 SQVTM and CDR2 ANQGSEA come from the germline V gene. The V end lost 5 bases, the J end lost 8 bases, and 18 bases lay between the germline ends. The CDR3 sequence is 13 residues long. The CDR3 spells CSVLKPGLGGYTF. DNA of the CDR3: TGCAGCGTTCTTAAGCCGGGCCTGGGAGGCTACACCTTC.

The chain is built from TRBV5-6 and TRBJ2-1, with D possibly matching TRBD2 (6 bases). Trimming took off 3 bases at V and 9 bases at J, with 19 bases between the two ends. The germline CDR1 and CDR2 sequences are SGHDT and YYEEEE. This CDR3 contains 15 residues. The CDR3 reads CASSSRGGGLGEQFF. CDR3 DNA sequence: TGTGCCAGCAGCTCGAGAGGTGGGGGGTTGGGTGAGCAGTTCTTC.

The chain couples TRBV7-8 to TRBJ2-1; the D gene is possibly TRBD2 (7 bases). V was cut by 1 base and J by 2 bases, with 12 bases left in between. The CDR3 covers 16 residues. Germline loops: CDR1 SGHVS, CDR2 FQNEAQ. Written as DNA, the CDR3 is TGTGCCAGCAGCTTAGGGGTAGGGGGGGCCTACAATGAGCAGTTCTTC. Translating gives CASSLGVGGAYNEQFF.

This chain uses TRBV20-1 with TRBJ1-6, with D possibly TRBD1 on 5 matching bases. The CDR3 spans 12 residues. Germline V CDR1 and CDR2: DFQATT, SNEGSKA (reference sequence). Trimming cost V 5 bases and J 13 bases, with 15 bases left between them. CDR3 region: CSAGGALGPLHF. The CDR3 DNA reads as TGCAGTGCTGGTGGGGCTCTCGGCCCCCTCCACTTT.

The genes are TRBV13 and TRBJ1-6; 7 positions agree with TRBD1. V was clipped by 5 bases and J by 4 bases; unmatched bases: 5. This CDR3 spans 15 amino acids. The germline V gene encodes CDR1 PRHDT and CDR2 FYEKMQ (reference sequence). As DNA, the CDR3 is TGTGCCAGCAGCCCCCGGGACAGTTATAATTCACCCCTCCACTTT. Protein sequence: CASSPRDSYNSPLHF.

The chain combines TRBV9 with TRBJ2-1; D gene ambiguous. V was clipped by 4 bases and J by 5 bases, with 10 bases between them. Germline CDR1 SGDLS, CDR2 YYNGEE. The CDR3 spans 13 residues. CDR3 coding DNA: TGTGCCAGCAGCCTCCGGGTGGACAATGAGCAGTTCTTC. Amino acid sequence: CASSLRVDNEQFF.

Turning to this clone: The same CDR3 can be traced to other DNA sequences in this sample. The genes are TRBV18 and TRBJ2-3; D uncertain. This CDR3 comprises 11 residues. Germline values: CDR1 KGHSH, CDR2 LQKENI. V was shortened by 3 bases and J by 7 bases, with 5 bases between the two germline ends. CDR3 DNA: TGTGCCAGCTCACCGTCCAATACGCAGTATTTT. Translation: CASSPSNTQYF. Full variable domain (rest looked up from reference TRBV18 and TRBJ2-3): NAGVMQNPRHLVRRRGQEARLRCSPMKGHSHVYWYRQLPEEGLKFMVYLQKENIIDESGMPKERFSAEFPKEGPSILRIQQVVRGDSAAYFCASSPSNTQYFGPGTRLTVL.

The V gene is TRBV2, the J gene TRBJ1-5; D is possibly TRBD1 (5 bases). CDR1 and CDR2 from the germline V gene are SNHLY and FYNNEI. The CDR3 runs to 13 residues. V was shortened by 3 bases and J by 9 bases, with 12 bases between the two germline ends. In DNA, the CDR3 is TGTGCCAGCAGTGAGGGGGGGGTTGGGCCCCAGCATTTT. The encoded protein is CASSEGGVGPQHF.

The table lists this clone with a few counts. V and J are TRBV10-1 and TRBJ1-2; D remains unclear. CDR1 is WNHNN, CDR2 SYGVQD, per germline (reference sequence). V lost 8 bases and J 4 bases, leaving 14 bases between the germline ends. This CDR3 has 13 amino acids. Here the CDR3 DNA reads TGCGCCAGCCTCATAAGGCCCTGCTATGGCTACACCTTC. Its protein is CASLIRPCYGYTF.

This clone was seen a single time. V gene TRBV7-9 combines with J gene TRBJ1-2, with D unresolved. The V end was cut by 1 base, the J end by 8 bases, with 14 bases between. The CDR3 has 14 amino acids. The V gene's germline CDR1 is SEHNR and CDR2 FQNEAQ (reference sequence). CDR3 amino acids: CASSLVPAVEGYTF. CDR3 DNA sequence: TGTGCCAGCAGCTTAGTGCCGGCGGTAGAAGGCTACACCTTC. The whole variable domain, remainder taken from reference TRBV7-9 and TRBJ1-2, is DTGVSQNPRHKITKRGQNVTFRCDPISEHNRLYWYRQTLGQGPEFLTYFQNEAQLEKSRLLSDRFSAERPKGSFSTLEIQRTEQGDSAMYLCASSLVPAVEGYTFGSGTRLTVV.